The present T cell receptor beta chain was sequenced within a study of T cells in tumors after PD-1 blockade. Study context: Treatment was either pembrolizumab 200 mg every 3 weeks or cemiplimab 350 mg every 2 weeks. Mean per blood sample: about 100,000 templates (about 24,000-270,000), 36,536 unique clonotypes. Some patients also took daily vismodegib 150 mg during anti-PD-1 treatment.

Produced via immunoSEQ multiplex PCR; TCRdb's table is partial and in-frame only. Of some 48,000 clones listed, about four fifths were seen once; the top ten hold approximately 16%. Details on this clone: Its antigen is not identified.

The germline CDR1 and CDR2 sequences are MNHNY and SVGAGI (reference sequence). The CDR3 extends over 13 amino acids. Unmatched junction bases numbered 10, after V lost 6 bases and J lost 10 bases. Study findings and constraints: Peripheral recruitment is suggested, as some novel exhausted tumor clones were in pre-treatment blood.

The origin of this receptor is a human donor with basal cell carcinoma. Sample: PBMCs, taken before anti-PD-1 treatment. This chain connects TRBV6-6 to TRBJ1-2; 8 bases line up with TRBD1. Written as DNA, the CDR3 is TGTGCCAGCAGCGCAGGGGGCGGGGGTTCCTACACCTTC. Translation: CASSAGGGGSYTF.